The 11 T cell receptor beta chains listed next were all sequenced from one sample in a study of T-cell reconstitution after alpha-beta-depleted transplantation in children. A library of TCRbeta sequences, prepared with unique molecular identifiers, was generated. From the PCR reads, TCRdb called clonotypes with MiXCR, one entry per CDR3 protein. This table holds about 200,000 distinct CDR3 sequences, 6.3% found once. The sequencing used PBMCs, collected before TCRalphabeta/CD19-depleted stem cell transplant. These receptors originate from a girl under three years old with combined immunodeficiency, due to receive a stem cell transplant.

This clonotype was counted between two and nine times. This chain links TRBV19 with TRBJ2-3, with D unresolved. Trimming took off 4 bases at V and 0 bases at J, with 20 bases between the two ends. The CDR3 sequence is 18 residues long. Germline values: CDR1 LNHDA, CDR2 SQIVND (reference sequence). This CDR3 reads CASSTPAVRQASTDTQYF. The CDR3 DNA follows: TGTGCCAGTAGTACCCCTGCTGTACGGCAGGCGAGCACAGATACGCAGTATTTT. Complete variable domain (other parts from reference TRBV19 and TRBJ2-3): DGGITQSPKYLFRKEGQNVTLSCEQNLNHDAMYWYRQDPGQGLRLIYYSQIVNDFQKGDIAEGYSVSREKKESFPLTVTSAQKNPTAFYLCASSTPAVRQASTDTQYFGPGTRLTVL.

The table lists this clonotype with many counts. The gene calls are TRBV29-1 and TRBJ2-1; 9 nucleotides line up with TRBD2. CDR1 SQVTM and CDR2 ANQGSEA come from the germline V gene. This CDR3 region has 16 residues. V was pared by 1 base and J by 4 bases, with 8 bases of the junction left unmatched. The CDR3 DNA is TGCAGCGTTGAAGGCCTAGCGGGGACATCATACAATGAGCAGTTCTTC. Its translation: CSVEGLAGTSYNEQFF.

The table lists this clonotype with a few counts. J is TRBJ2-2 and V is TRBV11-2, with 7 bases that match TRBD1. After removal of 6 bases from V and 6 bases from J, the junction contained 10 bases not matched to a gene. The germline V gene has CDR1 SGHAT and CDR2 FQNNGV. CDR3 length: 15 residues. The CDR3 sequence is CASRTGLFLPGELFF. CDR3 coding DNA: TGTGCCAGCAGGACAGGGTTGTTCTTGCCCGGGGAGCTGTTTTTT.

This clonotype was seen many times. The chain links TRBV20-1 to TRBJ2-1; D is uncertain. The CDR3 has 14 amino acids. Germline CDR1 and CDR2: DFQATT and SNEGSKA (reference sequence). V lost 3 bases to trimming and J lost 2 bases, with 11 bases between them. CDR3 region: CSASVHPPYNEQFF. The CDR3 DNA reads as TGCAGTGCTAGTGTTCACCCGCCCTACAATGAGCAGTTCTTC.

In nucleotides, the CDR3 is TGTGCCAGCAGCTACCCGAGTCCAATCGCATACAATGAGCAGTTCTTC. Translating it yields CASSYPSPIAYNEQFF. The chain employs TRBV5-4 and TRBJ2-1, with no clear D. CDR1 SGHNT and CDR2 YYREEE come from the germline V gene (reference sequence). CDR3 length: 16 residues. Trimming took off 3 bases at V and 4 bases at J, with 17 bases between the two ends. The full variable domain, rest sourced from reference TRBV5-4 and TRBJ2-1, is ETGVTQSPTHLIKTRGQQVTLRCSSQSGHNTVSWYQQALGQGPQFIFQYYREEENGRGNFPPRFSGLQFPNYSSELNVNALELDDSALYLCASSYPSPIAYNEQFFGPGTRLTVL.

This clonotype was found a few times. V usage is TRBV2 and J usage is TRBJ2-7; 7 bases fit TRBD1. Germline CDR1 is SNHLY and CDR2 is FYNNEI. V trimming: 1 base; J trimming: 0 bases; junction bases outside the gene matches: 12. The CDR3 spans 18 residues. CDR3 amino acids: CASSEEEGMGQSSYEQYF. For the CDR3, the DNA is TGTGCCAGCAGTGAAGAAGAGGGTATGGGACAGAGCTCCTACGAGCAGTACTTC. Full variable domain (missing parts from reference TRBV2 and TRBJ2-7): EPEVTQTPSHQVTQMGQEVILRCVPISNHLYFYWYRQILGQKVEFLVSFYNNEISEKSEIFDDQFSVERPDGSNFTLKIRSTKLEDSAMYFCASSEEEGMGQSSYEQYFGPGTRLTVT.

In its sample, this clonotype was seen many times. The chain combines TRBV29-1 with TRBJ2-7; D is unresolved. The CDR3 is made up of 13 amino acids. Germline CDR1 reads SQVTM; CDR2 reads ANQGSEA. V lost 3 bases and J lost 4, with 13 bases in between. The CDR3 region is CSVDGPRGYEQYF. The CDR3 DNA reads TGCAGCGTTGATGGGCCTCGAGGATACGAGCAGTACTTC.

This clonotype was picked up many times. This chain uses TRBV7-6 with TRBJ2-2; D uncertain. Germline loops: CDR1 SGHVS, CDR2 FNYEAQ. The CDR3 is 14 residues long. Trimming shortened V by 2 bases and J by 4 bases, and 8 bases separated the two germline ends. This chain's CDR3 is CASSLKWGTGELFF. The CDR3 coding sequence is TGTGCCAGCAGCTTAAAATGGGGCACCGGGGAGCTGTTTTTT.

This clonotype was found many times. The chain uses TRBV2 and TRBJ1-3; no firm D call. Per the germline V gene, CDR1 is SNHLY and CDR2 is FYNNEI. The CDR3 runs to 14 residues. V gave up 5 bases and J gave up 6 bases, with 14 bases separating them. The CDR3 bases are TGTGCCAGCAGTTCGGGGAGAGGATTAAACACCATATATTTT. Protein: CASSSGRGLNTIYF.

This clonotype was observed at least ten times. The chain carries TRBV19 and TRBJ2-1, with D possibly matching TRBD2 (5 bases). Germline V gives CDR1 LNHDA, CDR2 SQIVND (reference sequence). The CDR3 totals 14 residues. Trimming took off 3 bases at V and 7 bases at J, with 13 bases between the two ends. As DNA, the CDR3 is TGTGCCAGTAGTATTGGCGGGTCTCTTAATGAGCAGTTCTTC. As protein: CASSIGGSLNEQFF.

This clonotype was detected many times. This chain joins TRBV12-3 or TRBV12-4 and TRBJ2-7; D remains ambiguous. The CDR3 extends over 14 amino acids. The ends were cut back, 2 bases at V and 5 bases at J, with 13 bases in the middle. CDR3 protein: CASSLSSPSNEQYF. CDR3 DNA sequence: TGTGCCAGCAGTTTAAGCTCCCCTTCCAACGAGCAGTACTTC.